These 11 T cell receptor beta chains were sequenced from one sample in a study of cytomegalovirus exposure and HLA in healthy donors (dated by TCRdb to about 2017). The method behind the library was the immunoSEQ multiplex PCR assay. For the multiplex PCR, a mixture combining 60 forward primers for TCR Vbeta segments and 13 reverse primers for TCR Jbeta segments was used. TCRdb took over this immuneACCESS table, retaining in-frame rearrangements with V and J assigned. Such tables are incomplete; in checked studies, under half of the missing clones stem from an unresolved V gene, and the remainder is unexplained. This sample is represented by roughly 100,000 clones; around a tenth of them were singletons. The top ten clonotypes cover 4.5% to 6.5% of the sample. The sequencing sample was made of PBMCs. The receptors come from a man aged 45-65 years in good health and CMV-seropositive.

This chain's CDR3 is CASSSSSYEQYF. In DNA, the CDR3 is TGTGCCAGCAGCTCCAGCTCCTACGAGCAGTACTTC. This chain links TRBV9 with TRBJ2-7, with D hard to call. Trimming took off 4 bases at V and 0 bases at J, with 5 bases between the two ends. Germline V gene sequence: CDR1 SGDLS, CDR2 YYNGEE. CDR3 length: 12 residues.

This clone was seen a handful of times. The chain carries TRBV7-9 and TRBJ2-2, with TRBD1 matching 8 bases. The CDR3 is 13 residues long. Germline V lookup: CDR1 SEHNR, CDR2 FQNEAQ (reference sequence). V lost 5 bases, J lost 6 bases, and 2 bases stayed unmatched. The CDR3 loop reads CASSHRGAGELFF. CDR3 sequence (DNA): TGTGCCAGCAGCCACAGGGGGGCCGGGGAGCTGTTTTTT.

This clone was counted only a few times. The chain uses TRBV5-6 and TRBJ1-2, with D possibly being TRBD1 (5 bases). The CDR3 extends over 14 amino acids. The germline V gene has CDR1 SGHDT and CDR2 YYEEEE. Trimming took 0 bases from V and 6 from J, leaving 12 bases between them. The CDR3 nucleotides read TGTGCCAGCAGCTTGGGGAGACAGATGGATGGCTACACCTTC. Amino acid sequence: CASSLGRQMDGYTF.

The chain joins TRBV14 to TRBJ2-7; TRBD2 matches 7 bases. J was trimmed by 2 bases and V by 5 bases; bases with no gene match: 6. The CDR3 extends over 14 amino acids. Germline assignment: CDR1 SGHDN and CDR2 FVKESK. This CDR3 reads CASSREGLTYEQYF. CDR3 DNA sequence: TGTGCCAGCAGCAGGGAGGGACTAACCTACGAGCAGTACTTC.

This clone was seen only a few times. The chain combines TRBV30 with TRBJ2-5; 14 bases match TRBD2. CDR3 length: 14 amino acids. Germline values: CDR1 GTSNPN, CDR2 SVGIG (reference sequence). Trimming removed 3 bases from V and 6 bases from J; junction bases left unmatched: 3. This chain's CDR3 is CAWRGLAGVQTQYF. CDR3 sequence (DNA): TGTGCCTGGAGGGGACTAGCGGGAGTGCAGACCCAGTACTTC.

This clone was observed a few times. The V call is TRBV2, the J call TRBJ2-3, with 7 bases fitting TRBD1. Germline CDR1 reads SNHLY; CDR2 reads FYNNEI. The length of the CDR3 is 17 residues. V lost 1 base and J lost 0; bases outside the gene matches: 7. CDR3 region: CASSEGNDRVSTDTQYF. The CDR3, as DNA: TGTGCCAGCAGTGAAGGCAACGACAGGGTGAGCACAGATACGCAGTATTTT.

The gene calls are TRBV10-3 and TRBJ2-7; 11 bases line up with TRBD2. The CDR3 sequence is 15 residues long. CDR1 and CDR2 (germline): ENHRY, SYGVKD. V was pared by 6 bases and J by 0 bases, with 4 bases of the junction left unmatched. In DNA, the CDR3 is TGTGCCATCAGACTCACTAGCGGGGGCTCCTACGAGCAGTACTTC. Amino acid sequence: CAIRLTSGGSYEQYF.

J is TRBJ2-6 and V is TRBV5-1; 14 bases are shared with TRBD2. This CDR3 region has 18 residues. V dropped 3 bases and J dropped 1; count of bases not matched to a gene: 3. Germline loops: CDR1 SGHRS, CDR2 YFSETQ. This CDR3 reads CASSSGLAGVSGANVLTF. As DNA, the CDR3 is TGCGCCAGCAGCTCGGGACTAGCGGGAGTTTCTGGGGCCAACGTCCTGACTTTC.

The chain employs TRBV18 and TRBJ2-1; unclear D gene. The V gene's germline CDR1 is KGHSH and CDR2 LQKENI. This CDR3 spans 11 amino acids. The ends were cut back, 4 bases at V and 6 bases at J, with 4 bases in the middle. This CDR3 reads CASSRSNEQFF. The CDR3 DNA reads TGTGCCAGCTCACGGAGCAATGAGCAGTTCTTC. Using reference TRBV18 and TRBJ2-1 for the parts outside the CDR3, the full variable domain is NAGVMQNPRHLVRRRGQEARLRCSPMKGHSHVYWYRQLPEEGLKFMVYLQKENIIDESGMPKERFSAEFPKEGPSILRIQQVVRGDSAAYFCASSRSNEQFFGPGTRLTVL.

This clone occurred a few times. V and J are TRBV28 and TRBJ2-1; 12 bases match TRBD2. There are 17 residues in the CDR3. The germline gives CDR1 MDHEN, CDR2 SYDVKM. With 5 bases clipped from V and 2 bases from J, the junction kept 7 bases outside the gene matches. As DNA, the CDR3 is TGTGCCAGCAGTATAGATCTAGCGGGAGGGCCCTACAATGAGCAGTTCTTC. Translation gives CASSIDLAGGPYNEQFF.

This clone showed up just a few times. The CDR3 is CASSLTGVNQPQHF. CDR3 coding DNA: TGTGCCAGCAGCTTAACGGGTGTCAATCAGCCCCAGCATTTT. The chain recombines TRBV5-6 with TRBJ1-5; D unclear. Trimming pared 2 bases from V and 3 bases from J, leaving 9 bases between. Per the germline V gene, CDR1 is SGHDT and CDR2 is YYEEEE. CDR3 length: 14 residues.